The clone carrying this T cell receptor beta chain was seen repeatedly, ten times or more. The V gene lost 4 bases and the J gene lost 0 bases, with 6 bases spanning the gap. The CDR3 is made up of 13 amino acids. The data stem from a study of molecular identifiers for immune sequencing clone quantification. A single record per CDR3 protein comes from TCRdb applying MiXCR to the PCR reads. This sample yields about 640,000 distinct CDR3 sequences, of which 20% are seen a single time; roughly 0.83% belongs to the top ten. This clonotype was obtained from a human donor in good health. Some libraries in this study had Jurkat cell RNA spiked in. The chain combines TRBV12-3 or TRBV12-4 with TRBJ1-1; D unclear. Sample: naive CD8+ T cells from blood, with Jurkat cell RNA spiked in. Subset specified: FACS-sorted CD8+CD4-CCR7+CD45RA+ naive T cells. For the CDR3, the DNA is TGTGCCAGCAGTTATGTAATGAACACTGAAGCTTTCTTT. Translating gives CASSYVMNTEAFF.